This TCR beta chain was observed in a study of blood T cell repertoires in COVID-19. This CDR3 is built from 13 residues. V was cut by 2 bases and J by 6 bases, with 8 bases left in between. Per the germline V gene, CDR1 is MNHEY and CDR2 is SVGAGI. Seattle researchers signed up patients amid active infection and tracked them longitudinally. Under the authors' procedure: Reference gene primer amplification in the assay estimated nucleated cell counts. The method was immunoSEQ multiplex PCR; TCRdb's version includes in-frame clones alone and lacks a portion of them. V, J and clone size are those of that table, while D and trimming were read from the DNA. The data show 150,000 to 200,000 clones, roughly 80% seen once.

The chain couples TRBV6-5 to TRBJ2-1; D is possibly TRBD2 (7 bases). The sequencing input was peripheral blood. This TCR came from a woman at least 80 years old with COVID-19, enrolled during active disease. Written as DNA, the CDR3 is TGTGCCAGCAGTTACGGGGGGGCCAATGAGCAGTTCTTC. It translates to CASSYGGANEQFF.